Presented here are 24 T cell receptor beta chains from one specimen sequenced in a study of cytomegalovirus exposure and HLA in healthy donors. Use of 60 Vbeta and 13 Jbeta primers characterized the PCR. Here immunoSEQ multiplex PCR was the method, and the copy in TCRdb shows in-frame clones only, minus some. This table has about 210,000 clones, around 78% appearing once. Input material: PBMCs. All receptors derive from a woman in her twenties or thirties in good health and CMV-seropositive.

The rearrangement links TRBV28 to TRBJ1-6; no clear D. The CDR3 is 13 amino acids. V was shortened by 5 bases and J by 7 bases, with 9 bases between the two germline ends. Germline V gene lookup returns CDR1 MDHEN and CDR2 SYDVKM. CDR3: CASSIDTNSPLHF. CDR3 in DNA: TGTGCCAGCAGTATCGACACAAATTCACCCCTCCACTTT. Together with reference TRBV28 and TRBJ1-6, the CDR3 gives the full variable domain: DVKVTQSSRYLVKRTGEKVFLECVQDMDHENMFWYRQDPGLGLRLIYFSYDVKMKEKGDIPEGYSVSREKKERFSLILESASTNQTSMYLCASSIDTNSPLHFGNGTRLTVT.

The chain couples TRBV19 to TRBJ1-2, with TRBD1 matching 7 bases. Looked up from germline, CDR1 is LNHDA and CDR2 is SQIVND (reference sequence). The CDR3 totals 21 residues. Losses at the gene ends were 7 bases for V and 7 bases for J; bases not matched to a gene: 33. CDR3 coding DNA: TGTGCCAGTAACCTCCCCGGGACAGCCTCAAATGATGAAGAGTTGTCGAGTGGCTACACCTTC. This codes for CASNLPGTASNDEELSSGYTF.

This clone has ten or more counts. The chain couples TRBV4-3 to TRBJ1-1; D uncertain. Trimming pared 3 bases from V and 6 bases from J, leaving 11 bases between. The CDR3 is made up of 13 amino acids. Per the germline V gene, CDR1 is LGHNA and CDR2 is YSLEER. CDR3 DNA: TGCGCCAGCAGCCATGGTGGGGAGGCTGAAGCTTTCTTT. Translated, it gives CASSHGGEAEAFF.

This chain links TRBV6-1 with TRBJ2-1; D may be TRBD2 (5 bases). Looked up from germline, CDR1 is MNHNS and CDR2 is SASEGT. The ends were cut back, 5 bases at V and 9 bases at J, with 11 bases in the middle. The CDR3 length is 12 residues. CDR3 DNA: TGTGCCAGCAGTCGTTTGCGGGCTGAGCAGTTCTTC. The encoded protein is CASSRLRAEQFF.

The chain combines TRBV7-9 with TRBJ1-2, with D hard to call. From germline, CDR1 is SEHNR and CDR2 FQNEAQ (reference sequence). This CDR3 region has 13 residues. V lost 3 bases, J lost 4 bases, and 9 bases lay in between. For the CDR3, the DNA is TGTGCCAGCAGCTTTTCAGGTCTCTATGGCTACACCTTC. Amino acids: CASSFSGLYGYTF. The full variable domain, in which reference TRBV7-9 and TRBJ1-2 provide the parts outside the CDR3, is DTGVSQNPRHKITKRGQNVTFRCDPISEHNRLYWYRQTLGQGPEFLTYFQNEAQLEKSRLLSDRFSAERPKGSFSTLEIQRTEQGDSAMYLCASSFSGLYGYTFGSGTRLTVV.

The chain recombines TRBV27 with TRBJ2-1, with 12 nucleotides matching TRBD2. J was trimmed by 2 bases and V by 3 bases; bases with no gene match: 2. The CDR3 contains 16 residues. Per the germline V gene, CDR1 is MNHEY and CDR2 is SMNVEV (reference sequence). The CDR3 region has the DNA TGTGCCAGCAGTTTCGGACTAGCGGGGACCTACAATGAGCAGTTCTTC. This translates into CASSFGLAGTYNEQFF.

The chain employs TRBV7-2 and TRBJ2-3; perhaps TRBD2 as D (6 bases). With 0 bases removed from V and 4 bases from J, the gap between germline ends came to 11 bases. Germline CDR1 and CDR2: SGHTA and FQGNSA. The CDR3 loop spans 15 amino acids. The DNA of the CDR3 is TGTGCCAGCAGCTTAGCGGGGGGTCGGTCAGATACGCAGTATTTT. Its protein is CASSLAGGRSDTQYF.

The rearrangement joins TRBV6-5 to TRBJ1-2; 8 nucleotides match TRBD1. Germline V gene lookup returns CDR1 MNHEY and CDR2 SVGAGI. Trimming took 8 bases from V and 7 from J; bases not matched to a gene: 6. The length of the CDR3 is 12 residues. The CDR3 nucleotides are TGTGCCAGCTTTCGGACAGGGCCTGGCTACACCTTC. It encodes CASFRTGPGYTF.

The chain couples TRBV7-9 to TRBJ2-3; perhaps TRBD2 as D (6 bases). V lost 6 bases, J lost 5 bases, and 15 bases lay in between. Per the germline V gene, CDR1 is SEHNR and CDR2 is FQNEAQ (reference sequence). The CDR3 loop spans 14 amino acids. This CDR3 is CASSPGRGKDTQYF. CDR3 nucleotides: TGTGCCAGCAGTCCCGGGCGGGGAAAAGATACGCAGTATTTT.

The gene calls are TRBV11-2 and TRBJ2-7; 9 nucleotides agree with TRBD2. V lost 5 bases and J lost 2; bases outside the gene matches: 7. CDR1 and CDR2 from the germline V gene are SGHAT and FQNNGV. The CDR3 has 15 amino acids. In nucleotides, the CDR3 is TGTGCCAGCAGCAGCCAACTAGCGGGCGCCTACGAGCAGTACTTC. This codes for CASSSQLAGAYEQYF.

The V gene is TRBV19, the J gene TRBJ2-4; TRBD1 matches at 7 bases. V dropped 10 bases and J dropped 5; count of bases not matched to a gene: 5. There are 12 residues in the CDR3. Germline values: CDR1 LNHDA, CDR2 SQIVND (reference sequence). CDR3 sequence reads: CATRDRQNIQYF. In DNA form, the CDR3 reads TGTGCCACTCGGGACAGACAAAACATTCAGTACTTC.

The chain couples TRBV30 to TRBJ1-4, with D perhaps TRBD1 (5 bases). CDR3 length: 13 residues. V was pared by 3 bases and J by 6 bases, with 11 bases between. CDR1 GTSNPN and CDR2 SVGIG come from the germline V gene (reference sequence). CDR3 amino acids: CAWRGGTYEKLFF. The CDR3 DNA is TGTGCCTGGAGGGGAGGGACCTATGAAAAACTGTTTTTT.

The CDR3 is CASSVTGTDYNEQFF. The CDR3 DNA reads as TGCGCCAGCAGCGTTACGGGGACAGATTACAATGAGCAGTTCTTC. The chain carries TRBV5-1 and TRBJ2-1; 7 bases line up with TRBD1. Per the germline V gene, CDR1 is SGHRS and CDR2 is YFSETQ. This CDR3 region has 15 residues. V shed 4 bases and J 4 bases; nucleotides not matched to a gene: 8.

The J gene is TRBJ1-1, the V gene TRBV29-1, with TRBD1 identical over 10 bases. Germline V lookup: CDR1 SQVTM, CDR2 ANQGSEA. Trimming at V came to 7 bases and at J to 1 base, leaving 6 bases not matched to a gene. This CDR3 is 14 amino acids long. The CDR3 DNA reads TGCAGCGCCGGGACAGGGGATTCGAACACTGAAGCTTTCTTT. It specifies CSAGTGDSNTEAFF.

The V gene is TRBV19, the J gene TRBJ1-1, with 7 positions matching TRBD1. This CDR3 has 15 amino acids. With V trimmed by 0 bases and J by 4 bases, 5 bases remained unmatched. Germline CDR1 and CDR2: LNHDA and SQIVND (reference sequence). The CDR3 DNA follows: TGTGCCAGTAGTATAGAAGAGACAGGGAGCACTGAAGCTTTCTTT. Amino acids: CASSIEETGSTEAFF.

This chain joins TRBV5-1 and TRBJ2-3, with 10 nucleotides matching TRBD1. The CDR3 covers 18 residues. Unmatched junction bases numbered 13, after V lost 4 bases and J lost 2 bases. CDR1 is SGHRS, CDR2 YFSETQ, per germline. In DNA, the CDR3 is TGCGCCAGCAGCCAGAGGTCGCGGACAGGGGGGACCACAGATACGCAGTATTTT. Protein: CASSQRSRTGGTTDTQYF.

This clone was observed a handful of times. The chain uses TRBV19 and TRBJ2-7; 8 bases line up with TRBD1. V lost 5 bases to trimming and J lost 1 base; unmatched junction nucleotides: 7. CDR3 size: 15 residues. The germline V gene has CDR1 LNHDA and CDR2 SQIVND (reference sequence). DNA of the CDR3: TGTGCCAGTAGTCATGGGACAGGTCCATCCTACGAGCAGTACTTC. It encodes CASSHGTGPSYEQYF.

CDR3 in amino acids: CASSLVDLAGGTYEQYF. CDR3 DNA: TGTGCCAGCAGCTTAGTCGACTTAGCGGGAGGGACCTACGAGCAGTACTTC. The chain is built from TRBV11-2 and TRBJ2-7; the match to TRBD2 covers 11 bases. In germline, CDR1 is SGHAT, CDR2 FQNNGV. J was trimmed by 2 bases and V by 1 base; bases with no gene match: 7. The CDR3 extends over 17 amino acids.

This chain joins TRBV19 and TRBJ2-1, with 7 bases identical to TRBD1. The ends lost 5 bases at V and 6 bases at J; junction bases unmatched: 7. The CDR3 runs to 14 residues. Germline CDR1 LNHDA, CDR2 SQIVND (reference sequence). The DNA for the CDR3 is TGTGCCAGTAGTCTGGCGAACAGGGGCAATGAGCAGTTCTTC. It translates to CASSLANRGNEQFF.

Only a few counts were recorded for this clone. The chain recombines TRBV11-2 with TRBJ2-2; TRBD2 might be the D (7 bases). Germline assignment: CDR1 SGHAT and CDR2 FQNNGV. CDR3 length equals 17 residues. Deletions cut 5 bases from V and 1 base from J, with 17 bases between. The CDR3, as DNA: TGTGCCAGCAGCAAAGAGGGCGGGGGCCTGAACACCGGGGAGCTGTTTTTT. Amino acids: CASSKEGGGLNTGELFF.

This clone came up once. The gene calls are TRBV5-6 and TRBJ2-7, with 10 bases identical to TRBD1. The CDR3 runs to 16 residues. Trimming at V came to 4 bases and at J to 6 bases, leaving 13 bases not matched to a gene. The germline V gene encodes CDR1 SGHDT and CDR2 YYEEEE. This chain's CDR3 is CASSAGDRGILREQYF. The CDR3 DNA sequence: TGTGCCAGCAGCGCGGGGGACAGGGGTATTTTACGCGAGCAGTACTTC.

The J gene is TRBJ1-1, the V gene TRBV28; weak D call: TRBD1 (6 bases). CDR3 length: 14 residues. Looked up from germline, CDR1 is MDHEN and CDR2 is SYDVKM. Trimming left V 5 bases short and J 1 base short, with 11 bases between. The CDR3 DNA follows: TGTGCCAGCAGTCACAGGGTCCAGAACACTGAAGCTTTCTTT. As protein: CASSHRVQNTEAFF. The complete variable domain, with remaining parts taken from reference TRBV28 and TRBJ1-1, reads DVKVTQSSRYLVKRTGEKVFLECVQDMDHENMFWYRQDPGLGLRLIYFSYDVKMKEKGDIPEGYSVSREKKERFSLILESASTNQTSMYLCASSHRVQNTEAFFGQGTRLTVV.

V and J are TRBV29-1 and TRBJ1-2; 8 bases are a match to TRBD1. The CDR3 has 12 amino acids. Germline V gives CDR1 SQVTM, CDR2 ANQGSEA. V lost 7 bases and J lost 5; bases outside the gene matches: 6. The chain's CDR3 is CSAITGGYGYTF. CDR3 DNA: TGCAGCGCTATCACAGGGGGATATGGCTACACCTTC.

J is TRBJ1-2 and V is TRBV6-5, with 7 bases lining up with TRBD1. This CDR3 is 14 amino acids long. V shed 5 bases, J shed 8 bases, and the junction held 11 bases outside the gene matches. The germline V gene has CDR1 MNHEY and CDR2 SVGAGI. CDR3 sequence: CASSPLSGTEGYTF. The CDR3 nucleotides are TGTGCCAGCAGTCCTTTATCCGGGACAGAAGGCTACACCTTC.